This T cell receptor beta chain was sequenced during a study of cytomegalovirus exposure and HLA in healthy donors. Study-level information: Roughly 85 million unique TCRs from HLA-typed donors made up an early data release. Whole-study results and caveats: Presence/absence analysis assumed near-uniform sequencing depth across donors. The authors enumerated roughly 180 TCR beta chains as linked to cytomegalovirus. A highly shared variant cluster was judged a likely technical artifact.

In this sample, this clone turned up a few times. Antigen unknown. Trimming shortened V by 3 bases and J by 1 base, and 10 bases separated the two germline ends. The CDR3 spans 15 residues. CDR1 KGHSH and CDR2 LQKENI come from the germline V gene. Primers included in the PCR were 60 Vbeta and 13 Jbeta primers. TCRdb's copy holds only in-frame clones and misses some; the assay was immunoSEQ multiplex PCR. The sample holds around 250,000 clones, approximately 81% seen once. This chain joins TRBV18 and TRBJ1-5; weak D call: TRBD1 (6 bases). What was sequenced was PBMCs. The sequence came from a woman in her fifties or sixties in good health and CMV-seropositive. The CDR3 loop reads CASSPKGHSNQPQHF. For the CDR3, the DNA is TGTGCCAGCTCACCGAAGGGACACAGCAATCAGCCCCAGCATTTT. The whole variable domain, filled in from reference TRBV18 and TRBJ1-5, reads NAGVMQNPRHLVRRRGQEARLRCSPMKGHSHVYWYRQLPEEGLKFMVYLQKENIIDESGMPKERFSAEFPKEGPSILRIQQVVRGDSAAYFCASSPKGHSNQPQHFGDGTRLSIL.